This T cell receptor (beta chain) was found in a study of CD8+CD57+ T cells in acquired aplastic anemia. Patients chosen for sequencing had shown CD8+CD57+ cell expansion by flow cytometry. Overall study results and limits: No significant difference in CD8+ Simpson's diversity was found between patients and controls.

Of note for this clonotype: Its target is unknown.

Profiles of TCR beta VDJ and CDR3 were generated from a genomic DNA template. TCRdb ran MiXCR on the reads and lists one entry per CDR3 protein. The profile shows 250,000 or so distinct CDR3 sequences, around half of them singletons. CDR1 and CDR2 (germline): ENHRY, SYGVKD. Trimming pared 3 bases from V and 7 bases from J, leaving 15 bases between. The CDR3 has 14 amino acids. The source of this sequence is a human donor with aplastic anemia. The chain carries TRBV10-3 and TRBJ1-1; D remains ambiguous. Sequenced material: sorted CD4+, CD8+, or CD8+CD57+ T cells (not recorded which) from PBMCs. This CDR3 reads CAISDDRGSGEAFF. In DNA form, the CDR3 reads TGTGCCATCAGTGACGACCGGGGTAGTGGTGAAGCTTTCTTT.